This passage covers 14 T cell receptor beta chains from one sample sequenced in a study of quantifying T cell responses using KT2 cells. Study background: TCR alpha and beta constant-region primers primed reverse transcription of RNA.

Each cDNA got a UMI-containing oligo ligated at its 3' end. First-round PCR used around 4 cycles and beta primers RC1.1 and RC1.2 covering TRBC1 and TRBC2. TCRdb fed the UMI-ligation and nested PCR reads into MiXCR, producing one record per CDR3 protein. The data show tens of thousands of distinct CDR3 sequences, 7.3% seen once. Sample: PBMCs spiked with cells of the T cell clone KT2. These receptors were collected from a human donor.

This clonotype has a count of ten or more. CDR3 coding DNA: TGCGCCAGCAGCTTGGAGGGGGCGCAGGGTTCACCCCTCCACTTT. Amino acids: CASSLEGAQGSPLHF. This chain connects TRBV5-1 to TRBJ1-6; 7 bases agree with TRBD1. The CDR3 is 15 amino acids. Per the germline V gene, CDR1 is SGHRS and CDR2 is YFSETQ. Trimming at V came to 0 bases and at J to 9 bases, leaving 6 bases not matched to a gene.

This sequence joins TRBV29-1 and TRBJ2-7; D is unresolved. Germline assignment: CDR1 SQVTM and CDR2 ANQGSEA. This CDR3 is 10 amino acids long. Trimming left V 5 bases short and J 7 bases short, with 9 bases between. CDR3 sequence: CSVLGGEQYF. The CDR3 DNA is TGCAGCGTTCTGGGTGGTGAGCAGTACTTC.

The rearrangement links TRBV5-1 to TRBJ1-1; the D is unclear. Deletions cut 2 bases from V and 3 bases from J, with 14 bases between. Per the germline V gene, CDR1 is SGHRS and CDR2 is YFSETQ. The CDR3 loop spans 15 amino acids. CDR3 nucleotide sequence: TGCGCCAGCAGCTTAGAAGTGGCAGGACACACTGAAGCTTTCTTT. Protein product: CASSLEVAGHTEAFF.

In this sample, this clonotype turned up many times. The chain employs TRBV20-1 and TRBJ1-2; 8 positions agree with TRBD1. The CDR3 is 18 amino acids. The germline V gene has CDR1 DFQATT and CDR2 SNEGSKA (reference sequence). V lost 0 bases and J lost 7; bases outside the gene matches: 19. For the CDR3, the DNA is TGCAGTGCTAGAGAGGGCTTTGCAGGGGGCCTTGGTTTGTCTGGCTACACCTTC. It translates to CSAREGFAGGLGLSGYTF.

In its sample, this clonotype was seen many times. This chain joins TRBV4-3 and TRBJ1-2, with D perhaps matching TRBD1 (6 bases). The CDR3 has 14 residues. Looked up from germline, CDR1 is LGHNA and CDR2 is YSLEER. Trimming cost V 2 bases and J 5 bases, with 12 bases left between them. The DNA for the CDR3 is TGCGCCAGCAGCCAAAACATAGGGGGATATGGCTACACCTTC. Translated: CASSQNIGGYGYTF.

This clonotype was seen repeatedly, ten times or more. This rearrangement joins TRBV30 to TRBJ2-5, with a weak D call TRBD2 (6 bases). Per the germline V gene, CDR1 is GTSNPN and CDR2 is SVGIG (reference sequence). The V gene lost 5 bases and the J gene lost 5 bases, with 15 bases spanning the gap. The CDR3 is 13 residues long. This CDR3 reads CAWSPGTGETQYF. CDR3 in DNA: TGTGCCTGGTCCCCGGGGACTGGGGAGACCCAGTACTTC.

Only a few counts were recorded for this clonotype. V gene TRBV11-1 combines with J gene TRBJ2-7; no firm D call. V lost 5 bases and J 3 bases, leaving 11 bases between the germline ends. The CDR3 covers 13 residues. CDR1 and CDR2 (germline): SGHAT, FQDESV (reference sequence). CDR3: CASSQDKNYEQYF. The CDR3 DNA sequence: TGTGCCAGCAGCCAAGACAAAAACTACGAGCAGTACTTC.

This clonotype was detected many times. The V and J genes are TRBV10-3 and TRBJ2-7; 9 positions match TRBD1. The V gene end was trimmed by 0 bases and the J gene end by 1 base; junction bases not matched to a gene: 7. Germline V gene sequence: CDR1 ENHRY, CDR2 SYGVKD. This CDR3 has 17 residues. CDR3 sequence: CAISESPRTGVSYEQYF. The CDR3 bases are TGTGCCATCAGTGAGTCTCCTCGGACAGGGGTATCCTACGAGCAGTACTTC.

This clonotype was counted a few times. The chain recombines TRBV12-3 or TRBV12-4 with TRBJ2-1; TRBD1 is a possible D gene (6 bases). CDR3 size: 14 residues. V lost 5 bases and J 7 bases, leaving 15 bases between the germline ends. The CDR3 DNA follows: TGTGCCAGCAGTCCCCAATTGGGGGCGAATGAGCAGTTCTTC. This gives the protein CASSPQLGANEQFF.

The rearrangement links TRBV27 to TRBJ2-6, with D unclear. This CDR3 has 13 residues. Germline assignment: CDR1 MNHEY and CDR2 SMNVEV (reference sequence). V was trimmed by 3 bases and J by 2 bases, leaving 2 bases between them. CDR3 residues: CASSFAGANVLTF. As DNA, the CDR3 is TGTGCCAGCAGTTTCGCTGGGGCCAACGTCCTGACTTTC.

The chain joins TRBV7-2 to TRBJ2-6; D unresolved. The germline V gene encodes CDR1 SGHTA and CDR2 FQGNSA. This CDR3 has 15 residues. V was cut by 0 bases and J by 9 bases, with 12 bases left in between. Here the CDR3 reads CASSLADLIGNVLTF. The CDR3 nucleotides are TGTGCCAGCAGCTTAGCGGACCTAATCGGCAACGTCCTGACTTTC.

The chain employs TRBV7-9 and TRBJ2-3; D not resolved. There are 17 residues in the CDR3. Trimming removed 5 bases from V and 2 bases from J, with 20 bases in between. CDR1 is SEHNR and CDR2 is FQNEAQ in the germline V gene (reference sequence). DNA for the CDR3: TGTGCCAGCAGCCCGCTTATTACGGAGCCTTACACAGATACGCAGTATTTT. Residues: CASSPLITEPYTDTQYF.

At least ten counts were recorded for this clonotype. The rearrangement uses TRBV20-1 and TRBJ2-7; D is unclear. The CDR3 contains 13 residues. Germline V CDR1 and CDR2: DFQATT, SNEGSKA (reference sequence). The V end was cut by 2 bases, the J end by 6 bases, with 14 bases between. CDR3 bases: TGCAGTGCTAGAAACGTCCTTATGGGCGAGCAGTACTTC. As protein: CSARNVLMGEQYF.

This clonotype was found many times. The rearrangement joins TRBV5-1 to TRBJ2-2; D could derive from TRBD1 or TRBD2 (5 bases each). This CDR3 spans 16 amino acids. From germline, CDR1 is SGHRS and CDR2 YFSETQ. Trimming left V 7 bases short and J 4 bases short, with 20 bases between. CDR3 sequence reads: CASAGDAPRGTGELFF. Written as DNA, the CDR3 is TGCGCCAGCGCCGGGGACGCCCCCCGTGGCACCGGGGAGCTGTTTTTT.